This paragraph covers one T cell receptor beta chain sequence. Antigen specificity is unknown. The data stem from a study of cytomegalovirus exposure and HLA in healthy donors. Background on the study: A later analysis reported the 100 to 150 validation repertoires used the same platform as the roughly 700 first-cohort repertoires.

Broader study findings: With high specificity and sensitivity, the classifier reportedly diagnosed cytomegalovirus status. A few of the chains that were CMV-associated were confirmed in vitro to be specific for CMV antigens.

Separate from the 666-subject first cohort, the roughly 120-subject validation cohort was the one that the donors belonged to. The CDR3 totals 16 residues. The germline CDR1 and CDR2 sequences are SEHNR and FQNEAQ (reference sequence). V was trimmed by 0 bases and J by 0 bases, leaving 10 bases between them. Clones were read by immunoSEQ multiplex PCR, and TCRdb kept only the in-frame ones, dropping some. This sample has roughly 68,000 clones, with 95% to 96% found just once. The source of this sequence is a woman younger than 30 in good health and CMV-seropositive. The sequenced sample was PBMCs. The rearrangement links TRBV7-9 to TRBJ2-3; D possibly corresponds to TRBD2 (5 bases). The CDR3 DNA reads as TGTGCCAGCAGCTTAGCGGAGGACTCGAGCACAGATACGCAGTATTTT. Translation gives CASSLAEDSSTDTQYF.